The 31 T cell receptor beta chains below were found in one sample sequenced in a study of T-cell reconstitution after alpha-beta-depleted transplantation in children. Unique molecular identifiers were built into the TCRbeta library. TCRdb reprocessed the PCR reads with MiXCR, giving one entry per CDR3 protein. The data contain just under 250,000 distinct CDR3 sequences, over 20% of them singletons. The specimen comprised PBMCs, sampled before TCRalphabeta/CD19-depleted stem cell transplant. The receptors derive from a girl aged 2 to 10 with Fanconi anemia, due to receive a stem cell transplant.

The chain is built from TRBV20-1 and TRBJ1-2, with TRBD1 matching over 9 bases. The CDR3 is 12 amino acids. V gave up 6 bases and J gave up 3 bases; unmatched junction bases: 2. Germline CDR1 DFQATT, CDR2 SNEGSKA (reference sequence). The CDR3 loop reads CSAGQGDYGYTF. The CDR3 DNA is TGCAGTGCGGGACAGGGCGACTATGGCTACACCTTC.

The rearrangement joins TRBV4-2 to TRBJ2-1, with 12 bases lining up with TRBD2. The CDR3 runs to 18 residues. With 0 bases clipped from V and 6 bases from J, the junction kept 9 bases outside the gene matches. The germline V gene has CDR1 LGHNA and CDR2 YNFKEQ. The CDR3 reads CASSQDGPGTSGFNEQFF. CDR3 coding DNA: TGTGCCAGCAGCCAAGACGGGCCGGGGACTAGCGGGTTCAATGAGCAGTTCTTC.

This chain connects TRBV7-6 to TRBJ2-7; TRBD1 matches at 9 bases. The V segment lost 0 bases and the J segment 3 bases; nucleotides outside the gene matches: 9. This CDR3 contains 17 residues. Per germline, CDR1 SGHVS and CDR2 FNYEAQ. This chain's CDR3 is CASSLAEAPGQGYEQYF. The CDR3 coding sequence is TGTGCCAGCAGCTTAGCCGAAGCACCGGGACAGGGCTACGAGCAGTACTTC. The entire variable domain, with the rest obtained from reference TRBV7-6 and TRBJ2-7, is as follows: GAGVSQSPRYKVTKRGQDVALRCDPISGHVSLYWYRQALGQGPEFLTYFNYEAQQDKSGLPNDRFSAERPEGSISTLTIQRTEQRDSAMYRCASSLAEAPGQGYEQYFGPGTRLTVT.

This clonotype has ten or more counts. The rearrangement joins TRBV25-1 to TRBJ2-1; D gene unclear. The CDR3 contains 13 residues. Trimming pared 0 bases from V and 10 bases from J, leaving 10 bases between. Germline V gene sequence: CDR1 MGHDK, CDR2 SYGVNS. CDR3 residues: CASSEYFNGEQFF. DNA of the CDR3: TGTGCCAGCAGTGAATACTTTAACGGGGAGCAGTTCTTC.

The sample holds many counts of this clonotype. This chain uses TRBV9 with TRBJ1-1, with D uncertain. The germline V gene encodes CDR1 SGDLS and CDR2 YYNGEE. The CDR3 is made up of 14 amino acids. V lost 3 bases to trimming and J lost 4 bases, with 13 bases between them. CDR3 in amino acids: CASSANDWSTEAFF. The CDR3 coding sequence is TGTGCCAGCAGCGCAAACGATTGGTCCACTGAAGCTTTCTTT.

This clonotype showed up many times. The chain carries TRBV7-6 and TRBJ2-3; no reliable D call. This CDR3 contains 13 residues. Trimming took off 0 bases at V and 4 bases at J, with 5 bases between the two ends. CDR1 SGHVS and CDR2 FNYEAQ come from the germline V gene. CDR3 nucleotide sequence: TGTGCCAGCAGCTTAGCGGGTCCAGATACGCAGTATTTT. Its protein product is CASSLAGPDTQYF.

This clonotype came up many times. The chain employs TRBV20-1 and TRBJ1-2; no clear D. Germline CDR1 and CDR2: DFQATT and SNEGSKA (reference sequence). V lost 0 bases and J 3 bases, leaving 8 bases between the germline ends. The CDR3 has 13 residues. The CDR3 nucleotides read TGCAGTGCTAGAGAAGGTCGAGACTATGGCTACACCTTC. Its translation is CSAREGRDYGYTF.

V gene TRBV29-1 combines with J gene TRBJ1-2; D is perhaps TRBD1 (6 bases). The CDR3 totals 13 residues. The V and J ends lost 4 bases and 12 bases respectively, with 21 bases between them. Looked up from germline, CDR1 is SQVTM and CDR2 is ANQGSEA. This CDR3 is CSVGDTEIRGDTF. The CDR3 nucleotides are TGCAGCGTTGGGGACACCGAAATCAGGGGCGACACCTTC.

In its sample, this clonotype was seen a few times. In DNA form, the CDR3 reads TGCAGTGCTAGACGGACAGAATATGGCTACACCTTC. Translating gives CSARRTEYGYTF. This sequence joins TRBV20-1 and TRBJ1-2; TRBD1 might be the D (6 bases). Germline CDR1 DFQATT, CDR2 SNEGSKA (reference sequence). With 2 bases removed from V and 5 bases from J, the gap between germline ends came to 9 bases. The CDR3 length is 12 residues.

The chain uses TRBV29-1 and TRBJ2-7; 7 bases map to TRBD2. Germline values: CDR1 SQVTM, CDR2 ANQGSEA. Trimming cost V 4 bases and J 3 bases; bases outside gene matches: 9. CDR3 length: 14 residues. The CDR3 sequence is CSVGGGKIGYEQYF. The CDR3 DNA follows: TGCAGCGTTGGGGGAGGGAAGATTGGCTACGAGCAGTACTTC.

The table lists this clonotype with a few counts. The genes are TRBV20-1 and TRBJ2-7; 9 nucleotides agree with TRBD1. Losses at the gene ends were 4 bases for V and 0 bases for J; bases not matched to a gene: 10. This CDR3 is built from 16 residues. Germline V lookup: CDR1 DFQATT, CDR2 SNEGSKA (reference sequence). Here the CDR3 reads CSAIPPDRGSSYEQYF. CDR3 coding DNA: TGCAGTGCTATTCCCCCGGACAGGGGATCCTCCTACGAGCAGTACTTC.

This clonotype occurred many times. The chain recombines TRBV18 with TRBJ2-1; D possibly corresponds to TRBD2 (6 bases). This CDR3 spans 17 amino acids. Germline V gene data show CDR1 as KGHSH and CDR2 as LQKENI. Trimming took off 1 base at V and 7 bases at J, with 20 bases between the two ends. CDR3 sequence reads: CASSPLGTGDAVNEQFF. The CDR3 DNA reads TGTGCCAGCTCACCACTTGGTACGGGAGACGCGGTGAATGAGCAGTTCTTC.

This clonotype was seen repeatedly, ten times or more. The chain links TRBV21-1 to TRBJ2-7. TRBV21-1 counts as a pseudogene. The CDR3 runs 13 residues. CDR3 sequence: CASSKAGEHEQYF. CDR3 coding DNA: TGTGCCAGCAGCAAAGCCGGGGAACACGAGCAGTACTTC.

This clonotype was seen a handful of times. The J gene is TRBJ2-6, the V gene TRBV20-1; D is possibly TRBD2 (5 bases). The CDR3 covers 15 residues. Germline V gene data show CDR1 as DFQATT and CDR2 as SNEGSKA (reference sequence). V lost 3 bases and J lost 1, with 10 bases in between. The CDR3 region is CSASGGESGANVLTF. DNA for the CDR3: TGCAGTGCTAGCGGAGGCGAATCTGGGGCCAACGTCCTGACTTTC.

The table lists this clonotype with a few counts. The chain links TRBV29-1 to TRBJ2-7, with 9 positions matching TRBD2. The CDR3 extends over 11 amino acids. V gave up 7 bases and J gave up 4 bases; unmatched junction bases: 2. Germline-derived CDR1 and CDR2 are SQVTM and ANQGSEA. This CDR3 reads CSAAGGYEQYF. CDR3 sequence (DNA): TGCAGCGCGGCGGGAGGGTACGAGCAGTACTTC.

This sequence joins TRBV20-1 and TRBJ2-1; TRBD1 might be the D (5 bases). Trimming stripped 7 bases from V and 0 bases from J, with 10 bases between. CDR1 and CDR2 (germline): DFQATT, SNEGSKA (reference sequence). CDR3 length equals 13 residues. The CDR3 protein is CSVFQGSYNEQFF. In DNA, the CDR3 is TGCAGTGTCTTTCAGGGCTCCTACAATGAGCAGTTCTTC.

In this sample, this clonotype turned up many times. The junction departs from germline at one end; a sequencing error may be responsible. This chain connects TRBV7-2 to TRBJ2-1; no firm D call. The germline V gene encodes CDR1 SGHTA and CDR2 FQGNSA. The CDR3 is made up of 13 amino acids. The CDR3 region has the DNA TGTGCCAGCAGCTTCGCAGAATACAATGAGCGGTTCTTC. Translating gives CASSFAEYNERFF.

This clonotype showed up many times. V usage is TRBV12-3 or TRBV12-4 and J usage is TRBJ2-2, with TRBD1 identical over 8 bases. The CDR3 totals 16 residues. The V gene end was trimmed by 5 bases and the J gene end by 4 bases; junction bases not matched to a gene: 9. In nucleotides, the CDR3 is TGTGCCAGCAGTGACCCTCAGGGACAGGCCACCGGGGAGCTGTTTTTT. Translating it yields CASSDPQGQATGELFF.

In this sample, this clonotype turned up many times. The chain employs TRBV20-1 and TRBJ2-3; TRBD2 matches 10 bases. V lost 3 bases, J lost 4 bases, and 7 bases stayed unmatched. The CDR3 runs 15 residues. From germline, CDR1 is DFQATT and CDR2 SNEGSKA (reference sequence). The CDR3 spells CSASPSGSGADTQYF. CDR3 in DNA: TGCAGTGCTAGCCCTAGCGGGAGTGGAGCAGATACGCAGTATTTT.

This clonotype occurred a few times. This sequence joins TRBV24-1 and TRBJ2-7; D is tentatively TRBD1 or TRBD2 (5 bases each). V shed 5 bases and J shed 4 bases, with 5 bases lying between them. Germline CDR1 is KGHDR and CDR2 is SFDVKD. The CDR3 is 11 residues long. In DNA form, the CDR3 reads TGTGCCACCAGTGGGGGGTACGAGCAGTACTTC. Protein: CATSGGYEQYF.

The chain uses TRBV20-1 and TRBJ2-1, with a possible D match to TRBD2 (6 bases). The CDR3 covers 15 residues. Germline V gene data show CDR1 as DFQATT and CDR2 as SNEGSKA (reference sequence). Trimming cost V 5 bases and J 4 bases, with 18 bases left between them. The CDR3 region has the DNA TGCAGTGCTTCATCAGCGGCTAGCGCTTACAATGAGCAGTTCTTC. It yields the protein CSASSAASAYNEQFF.

The chain couples TRBV6-4 to TRBJ2-7; D remains ambiguous. The CDR3 is made up of 12 amino acids. V gave up 10 bases and J gave up 2 bases, with 12 bases separating them. Germline CDR1 is MRHNA and CDR2 is SNTAGT. The CDR3 sequence: CAITDGAYEQYF. In DNA, the CDR3 is TGTGCCATCACCGACGGTGCCTACGAGCAGTACTTC.

This clonotype has a count of ten or more. One junction end disagrees with the germline gene, perhaps due to a read error. This chain joins TRBV10-3 and TRBJ2-1, with 9 bases that match TRBD1. Germline V gene lookup returns CDR1 ENHRY and CDR2 SYGVKD. The CDR3 length is 12 residues. Here the CDR3 reads CAISDYGTGNLF. The CDR3 DNA reads as TGTGCCATCAGTGATTACGGGACAGGGAATCTCTTC.

This clonotype was observed a handful of times. V gene TRBV29-1 combines with J gene TRBJ2-7, with D perhaps TRBD1 or TRBD2 (5 bases each). This CDR3 has 13 amino acids. Trimming took 7 bases from V and 9 from J, leaving 22 bases between them. Germline values: CDR1 SQVTM, CDR2 ANQGSEA. CDR3 in amino acids: CSASGTETTRQYF. In DNA form, the CDR3 reads TGCAGCGCCTCCGGGACGGAAACCACTAGGCAGTACTTC.

There are many counts of this clonotype. The CDR3 nucleotides read TGCAGCGTTGAAGCTAGGGGACAGTTTGAAGTCGGGGAGCTGTTTTTT. It translates to CSVEARGQFEVGELFF. The chain combines TRBV29-1 with TRBJ2-2, with 7 bases that match TRBD1. Germline loops: CDR1 SQVTM, CDR2 ANQGSEA. The CDR3 spans 16 residues. Losses at the gene ends were 1 base for V and 7 bases for J; bases not matched to a gene: 12.

This clonotype was counted at least ten times. The chain joins TRBV7-2 to TRBJ2-1; D may be TRBD2 (6 bases). Germline V gene lookup returns CDR1 SGHTA and CDR2 FQGNSA. Deletions cut 5 bases from V and 5 bases from J, with 13 bases between. This CDR3 is built from 14 residues. The CDR3 nucleotides are TGTGCCAGCAGCATCACCCGGGAGCACAATGAGCAGTTCTTC. Translation gives CASSITREHNEQFF.

V gene TRBV4-1 combines with J gene TRBJ2-7; D gene uncertain. V lost 1 base, J lost 2 bases, and 9 bases lay in between. Germline V gives CDR1 MGHRA, CDR2 YSYEKL. CDR3 length: 14 residues. The CDR3, as DNA: TGCGCCAGCAGCCAAGGGACGGATACCTACGAGCAGTACTTC. This codes for CASSQGTDTYEQYF.

This CDR3 reads CSVDLASADTQYF. CDR3 nucleotides: TGCAGCGTTGATCTAGCCTCGGCAGATACGCAGTATTTT. The chain couples TRBV29-1 to TRBJ2-3, with D possibly TRBD2 on 5 matching bases. The ends were cut back, 3 bases at V and 4 bases at J, with 11 bases in the middle. The CDR3 consists of 13 residues. Germline CDR1 is SQVTM and CDR2 is ANQGSEA.

The rearrangement joins TRBV5-1 to TRBJ2-5; perhaps TRBD2 as D (5 bases). From germline, CDR1 is SGHRS and CDR2 YFSETQ. This CDR3 contains 14 residues. V was shortened by 1 base and J by 3 bases, with 10 bases between the two germline ends. The CDR3 sequence is CASSLRTAKETQYF. The CDR3 nucleotides are TGCGCCAGCAGCTTGCGGACTGCAAAAGAGACCCAGTACTTC.

This clonotype occurred a few times. The V gene is TRBV12-3 or TRBV12-4, the J gene TRBJ1-2; 8 bases match TRBD1. Trimming cost V 3 bases and J 3 bases; bases outside gene matches: 3. The CDR3 loop spans 14 amino acids. The CDR3 DNA follows: TGTGCCAGCAGTTTTCAGGGGGCTGACTATGGCTACACCTTC. Protein: CASSFQGADYGYTF.

This clonotype was detected ten times or more. The chain recombines TRBV10-3 with TRBJ2-7, with 10 bases that match TRBD2. The CDR3 totals 14 residues. Germline V CDR1 and CDR2: ENHRY, SYGVKD. V lost 5 bases, J lost 1 base, and 2 bases stayed unmatched. The CDR3 DNA follows: TGTGCCATCAGTACTAGCGGGGATTCCTACGAGCAGTACTTC. The encoded protein is CAISTSGDSYEQYF.